The 9 T cell receptor beta chains given below trace back to one sample, sequenced in a study of T cells in Graves' hyperthyroidism and ophthalmopathy (dated by TCRdb to between 2018 and 2020). Library generation was performed with multiplex PCR. Instrument used: Illumina HiSeq 2000. Amplification of TCR beta CDR3 regions was carried out from RNA transcripts. The first round of RT-PCR for the TCR CDR3 was performed with the HTBI primer set and the Qiagen OneStep RT-PCR kit. The raw public data were reprocessed by TCRdb itself: fastp quality trimming at Q25, MiXCR clonotype calling, in-frame beta chains only. For every CDR3 protein sequence, its rows merge into one entry that carries the most common genes and DNA. In this sample the table shows roughly 750,000 distinct CDR3 sequences, about 17% of which occur a single time. The top ten clonotypes cover approximately 8% of the sample. Source material: blood. The receptors were gathered from a young man with Graves' hyperthyroidism.

There are a few counts of this clonotype. The V call is TRBV7-8, the J call TRBJ2-3; D gene unclear. CDR3 length: 17 amino acids. CDR1 is SGHVS and CDR2 is FQNEAQ in the germline V gene. Trimming shortened V by 5 bases and J by 4 bases, and 22 bases separated the two germline ends. CDR3: CASSPISTPWSPDTQYF. The CDR3 nucleotides read TGTGCCAGCAGCCCCATATCGACACCGTGGTCCCCAGATACGCAGTATTTT. The whole variable domain, filled in from reference TRBV7-8 and TRBJ2-3, reads GAGVSQSPRYKVAKRGQDVALRCDPISGHVSLFWYQQALGQGPEFLTYFQNEAQLDKSGLPSDRFFAERPEGSVSTLKIQRTQQEDSAVYLCASSPISTPWSPDTQYFGPGTRLTVL.

This clonotype came up many times. The genes are TRBV27 and TRBJ2-1; TRBD2 aligns across 7 bases. Germline V gene lookup returns CDR1 MNHEY and CDR2 SMNVEV (reference sequence). Trimming removed 3 bases from V and 3 bases from J; junction bases left unmatched: 5. This CDR3 comprises 15 residues. CDR3 loop: CASSLTSSSYNEQFF. For the CDR3, the DNA is TGTGCCAGCAGTTTGACTAGCTCTAGCTACAATGAGCAGTTCTTC.

This clonotype was observed a handful of times. The chain is built from TRBV7-3 and TRBJ2-7; D not resolved. The CDR3 covers 13 residues. Between the trimmed V and J ends, which lost 1 base and 4 bases, there was a span of 8 bases. The germline V gene has CDR1 SGHTA and CDR2 FQGTGA. CDR3 DNA: TGTGCCAGCAGCTTAAATGAGCCGTACGAGCAGTACTTC. It yields the protein CASSLNEPYEQYF.

This clonotype was found many times. V gene TRBV18 combines with J gene TRBJ2-1, with D maybe TRBD2 (6 bases). Germline lookup yields CDR1 KGHSH and CDR2 LQKENI. CDR3 length: 14 residues. V dropped 6 bases and J dropped 7 bases, with 16 bases sitting between them. The CDR3 loop is CASSLEPRGNEQFF. The DNA for the CDR3 is TGTGCCAGCTCCCTGGAGCCCCGGGGGAATGAGCAGTTCTTC.

This rearrangement joins TRBV2 to TRBJ1-2; D is uncertain. V lost 3 bases, J lost 8 bases, and 22 bases lay in between. Germline V gives CDR1 SNHLY, CDR2 FYNNEI. CDR3 length equals 16 residues. Written as DNA, the CDR3 is TGTGCCAGCAGTGATTTCCTTTTTGGCGGGCGTCAGGGCTACACCTTC. Residues: CASSDFLFGGRQGYTF.

This clonotype appeared many times. The J gene is TRBJ2-7, the V gene TRBV20-1; possibly TRBD1 for D (5 bases). The V and J ends lost 2 bases and 3 bases respectively, with 14 bases between them. The CDR3 spans 14 residues. Germline V gene sequence: CDR1 DFQATT, CDR2 SNEGSKA (reference sequence). For the CDR3, the DNA is TGCAGTGCTAGATCCCCCACAGGTCTCTACGAGCAGTACTTC. This codes for CSARSPTGLYEQYF.

In the case of this clonotype: A junction boundary mismatches the germline segment, possibly from a read error. J is TRBJ1-1 and V is TRBV7-3; a possible D gene is TRBD1 (5 bases). This CDR3 contains 15 residues. The germline V gene encodes CDR1 SGHTA and CDR2 FQGTGA. The CDR3, as DNA: TGTGCTAGCAGCTTAAATGGTGGTTCGGGGGCTGAAGCTTTCTTT. Encoded protein: CASSLNGGSGAEAFF.

This clonotype showed up just a few times. The chain joins TRBV20-1 to TRBJ1-1; 7 bases are a match to TRBD1. This CDR3 is 13 amino acids long. The junction had 3 bases not matched to a gene; V was cut back by 5 bases and J by 0 bases. From germline, CDR1 is DFQATT and CDR2 SNEGSKA (reference sequence). CDR3: CSAATGLNTEAFF. The CDR3 coding sequence is TGCAGTGCTGCGACAGGGTTGAACACTGAAGCTTTCTTT.

This clonotype has a count of ten or more. The chain has TRBV18 and TRBJ1-2, with D perhaps matching TRBD1 (5 bases). Per the germline V gene, CDR1 is KGHSH and CDR2 is LQKENI. This CDR3 has 13 residues. V lost 3 bases, J lost 10 bases, and 15 bases lay in between. The CDR3 here is CASSPPGGFNYTF. The CDR3, as DNA: TGTGCCAGCTCACCCCCCGGGGGATTTAACTACACCTTC.